The rows below give T cell receptor beta chains drawn from one sample of a study of early T cells in non-severe SARS-CoV-2 infection. TCRdb reanalysed the 5' RACE reads using MiXCR and keeps one entry per CDR3 protein. The sample holds tens of thousands of distinct CDR3 sequences, roughly 7% seen once. The source material was whole blood. All receptors derive from an adult who was a healthcare worker with PCR-confirmed SARS-CoV-2 infection or an uninfected control (not recorded which). Each CDR3 is given with its conserved first and last residue. D genes are given only for firm matches. Clone sizes are given selectively: once, few, many, or a class where the clone is expanded.

clone size: many; J gene: TRBJ1-6; D gene: TRBD1; V gene: TRBV7-3; CDR3 DNA: TGTGCCAGCAGCTTACGAACAGGGGGCAATAATAATTCACCCCTCCACTTT; CDR3 protein: CASSLRTGGNNNSPLHF
clone size: NA; J gene: TRBJ2-5; D gene: NA; V gene: TRBV27; CDR3 DNA: TGTGCCAGCAGTTTATCGAACAATCGAAACAGGAAGAGGGTGACCCAGTACTTC; CDR3 protein: CASSLSNNRNRKRVTQYF
clone size: NA; J gene: TRBJ2-2; D gene: TRBD1; V gene: TRBV9; CDR3 DNA: TGTGCCAGCAGCGGAAGACAGGGGGCTATCACCGGGGAGCTGTTTTTT; CDR3 protein: CASSGRQGAITGELFF
clone size: few; J gene: TRBJ1-3; D gene: NA; V gene: TRBV21-1; CDR3 DNA: TGTGCCAGCAGGGGCTTGGGCACCATATATTTT; CDR3 protein: CASRGLGTIYF
clone size: few; J gene: TRBJ2-2; D gene: NA; V gene: TRBV6-6; CDR3 DNA: TGTGCCAGCCGTCTAGTAACCGGGGAGCTGTTTTTT; CDR3 protein: CASRLVTGELFF
clone size: few; J gene: TRBJ2-3; D gene: TRBD2; V gene: TRBV9; CDR3 DNA: TGTGCCAGCAGCCCACAGTCAGGAACTAGCGGGACAGATACGCAGTATTTT; CDR3 protein: CASSPQSGTSGTDTQYF
clone size: many; J gene: TRBJ2-7; D gene: TRBD1; V gene: TRBV7-9; CDR3 DNA: TGTGCCAGCAGTCCCGGACAGGGCGAGCAGTACTTC; CDR3 protein: CASSPGQGEQYF
clone size: many; J gene: TRBJ1-5; D gene: TRBD1; V gene: TRBV19; CDR3 DNA: TGTGCCAGTAGTATTTCACAGGGGTTGGGCAATCAGCCCCAGCATTTT; CDR3 protein: CASSISQGLGNQPQHF
clone size: NA; J gene: TRBJ2-7; D gene: NA; V gene: TRBV3-1; CDR3 DNA: TGTGCCAGCAGCCAGGGACCGCGGAACCACGAGCAGTACTTC; CDR3 protein: CASSQGPRNHEQYF
clone size: few; J gene: TRBJ2-1; D gene: TRBD1; V gene: TRBV4-2; CDR3 DNA: TGTGCCAGCAGCCAAGATAGCGGACAGGGGGCCGTCAATGAGCAGTTCTTC; CDR3 protein: CASSQDSGQGAVNEQFF
clone size: NA; J gene: TRBJ2-7; D gene: NA; V gene: TRBV28; CDR3 DNA: TGTGCCAGCAGTCATCGTAGGGCCCGCGAGCAGTACTTC; CDR3 protein: CASSHRRAREQYF
clone size: NA; J gene: TRBJ1-2; D gene: NA; V gene: TRBV28; CDR3 DNA: TGTGCCAGCAGTGGTGGGGCCCACACCTTC; CDR3 protein: CASSGGAHTF
clone size: few; J gene: TRBJ2-3; D gene: NA; V gene: TRBV18; CDR3 DNA: TGTGCCAGCTCACCACCCGGGGCCACAGATACGCAGTATTTT; CDR3 protein: CASSPPGATDTQYF
clone size: NA; J gene: TRBJ1-1; D gene: NA; V gene: TRBV20-1; CDR3 DNA: TGCAGTGCCCGCGGGAGGCGAGGAACTGAAGCTTTCTTT; CDR3 protein: CSARGRRGTEAFF
clone size: NA; J gene: TRBJ2-6; D gene: NA; V gene: TRBV21-1; CDR3 DNA: TGTGCCAGCAGCCAATGCAGGGGGCGCACTGGGGCCAACGTCCTGACTTTC; CDR3 protein: CASSQCRGRTGANVLTF
clone size: NA; J gene: TRBJ2-3; D gene: NA; V gene: TRBV20-1; CDR3 DNA: TGCAGTGCTATCCTAGGTCTGGATACGCAGTATTTT; CDR3 protein: CSAILGLDTQYF
clone size: many; J gene: TRBJ2-5; D gene: NA; V gene: TRBV12-3/TRBV12-4; CDR3 DNA: TGTGCCAGCAGTTTGGGTGGTTATCAAGAGACCCAGTACTTC; CDR3 protein: CASSLGGYQETQYF
clone size: few; J gene: TRBJ2-1; D gene: TRBD2; V gene: TRBV18; CDR3 DNA: TGTGCCAGCTCATCGGGACTAGCGAATGAGCAGTTCTTC; CDR3 protein: CASSSGLANEQFF
clone size: many; J gene: TRBJ2-3; D gene: NA; V gene: TRBV18; CDR3 DNA: TGTGCCAGCTCACCGGCCCGAATTGGAACGCAGTATTTT; CDR3 protein: CASSPARIGTQYF
clone size: many; J gene: TRBJ2-6; D gene: NA; V gene: TRBV4-3; CDR3 DNA: TGCGCCAGCAGCAATGGAGGATCTGGGGCCAACGTCCTGACTTTC; CDR3 protein: CASSNGGSGANVLTF
clone size: NA; J gene: TRBJ1-6; D gene: TRBD1; V gene: TRBV7-6; CDR3 DNA: TGTGCCAGCAGCTTCGGACAGGGACGGGCTATGGGAAATTCACCCCTCCACTTT; CDR3 protein: CASSFGQGRAMGNSPLHF
clone size: few; J gene: TRBJ2-1; D gene: NA; V gene: TRBV6-2/TRBV6-3; CDR3 DNA: TGTGCCAGCAGTCCGGTTAGCTCCTACAATGAGCAGTTCTTC; CDR3 protein: CASSPVSSYNEQFF
clone size: many; J gene: TRBJ2-3; D gene: TRBD1; V gene: TRBV14; CDR3 DNA: TGTGCCAGCAGCAAGTTGGGACAGGCGGGCACAGATACGCAGTATTTT; CDR3 protein: CASSKLGQAGTDTQYF
clone size: few; J gene: TRBJ2-7; D gene: NA; V gene: TRBV28; CDR3 DNA: TGTGCCAGCAGAAAACAGGGATTATTTTTCTACGAGCAGTACTTC; CDR3 protein: CASRKQGLFFYEQYF
clone size: few; J gene: TRBJ2-3; D gene: TRBD2; V gene: TRBV27; CDR3 DNA: TGTGCCAGCAGTCCGGGGACTAGCGGGACAGATACGCAGTATTTT; CDR3 protein: CASSPGTSGTDTQYF
clone size: few; J gene: TRBJ1-2; D gene: NA; V gene: TRBV4-3; CDR3 DNA: TGCGCCAGCAGCCACCGACTTGAGTCTTATGGCTACACCTTC; CDR3 protein: CASSHRLESYGYTF
clone size: few; J gene: TRBJ2-7; D gene: NA; V gene: TRBV12-2; CDR3 DNA: TGTGCAAGTCGCGCCCAGGGCTGGCAGTACTTC; CDR3 protein: CASRAQGWQYF
clone size: many; J gene: TRBJ2-1; D gene: TRBD2; V gene: TRBV7-2; CDR3 DNA: TGTGCCAGCAGCCTCGGGACTAGCGTCTACAATGAGCAGTTCTTC; CDR3 protein: CASSLGTSVYNEQFF
clone size: NA; J gene: TRBJ2-5; D gene: NA; V gene: TRBV23-1; CDR3 DNA: TGCGCCAGCAGTCAAGCGGGAGAGACCCAGTACTTC; CDR3 protein: CASSQAGETQYF
clone size: few; J gene: TRBJ2-3; D gene: NA; V gene: TRBV28; CDR3 DNA: TGTGCCAGCAGGTCCGGGACTAGCACAGATACGCAGTATTTT; CDR3 protein: CASRSGTSTDTQYF
clone size: NA; J gene: TRBJ2-3; D gene: NA; V gene: TRBV6-5; CDR3 DNA: TGTGCCAGCAGCCGCCACTTGATTAGCACAGATACGCAGTATTTT; CDR3 protein: CASSRHLISTDTQYF
clone size: NA; J gene: TRBJ2-3; D gene: TRBD2; V gene: TRBV12-5; CDR3 DNA: TGTGCTAGTGGTTTGGCCGGACTAGGTTCAGATACGCAGTATTTT; CDR3 protein: CASGLAGLGSDTQYF
clone size: few; J gene: TRBJ2-7; D gene: TRBD1; V gene: TRBV6-2/TRBV6-3; CDR3 DNA: TGTGCCAGCAGTTCGCCCGGGACAGTCACCTACGAGCAGTACTTC; CDR3 protein: CASSSPGTVTYEQYF
clone size: many; J gene: TRBJ2-3; D gene: NA; V gene: TRBV7-8; CDR3 DNA: TGTGCCAGCAGCTTATCCACCACAGATACGCAGTATTTT; CDR3 protein: CASSLSTTDTQYF
clone size: NA; J gene: TRBJ1-1; D gene: NA; V gene: TRBV6-2/TRBV6-3; CDR3 DNA: TGTGCCAGCAGTTACTCTAGGTTGGGAGCTTTCTTT; CDR3 protein: CASSYSRLGAFF
clone size: many; J gene: TRBJ2-3; D gene: NA; V gene: TRBV24-1; CDR3 DNA: TGTGCCACCAGTGATCCCAACACAGATACGCAGTATTTT; CDR3 protein: CATSDPNTDTQYF
clone size: NA; J gene: TRBJ1-1; D gene: NA; V gene: TRBV4-1; CDR3 DNA: TGCGCCAGCAGCCAAGAACCCGTGGGGACTGAAGCTTTCTTT; CDR3 protein: CASSQEPVGTEAFF
clone size: NA; J gene: TRBJ1-1; D gene: NA; V gene: TRBV7-2; CDR3 DNA: TGTGCCAGCAGTCTAATCACCATGGCCACTGAAGCTTTCTTT; CDR3 protein: CASSLITMATEAFF
clone size: NA; J gene: TRBJ1-2; D gene: NA; V gene: TRBV20-1; CDR3 DNA: TGCAGTGCCATCTATCAGGGGAACTATGGCTACACCTTC; CDR3 protein: CSAIYQGNYGYTF
clone size: NA; J gene: TRBJ2-5; D gene: NA; V gene: TRBV20-1; CDR3 DNA: TGCAGTGCTAATCGACCCCAAGAGACCCAGTACTTC; CDR3 protein: CSANRPQETQYF